A single sample gave rise to the 14 T cell receptor beta chains below, sequenced in a study of blood T cell repertoires in COVID-19. The assay was immunoSEQ multiplex PCR, and TCRdb's table has in-frame clones only and misses some. The sample lists 250,000 or so clones, less than 85% seen once, with 1.5% to 2% in the top ten. Sample: PBMCs or T cells enriched from blood (not recorded which). The receptors here all came from a man between 60 and 70 years old who had recovered from COVID-19.

A single count supports this clone. The chain recombines TRBV7-9 with TRBJ2-2, with 8 bases aligning to TRBD1. CDR1 is SEHNR and CDR2 is FQNEAQ in the germline V gene (reference sequence). J gave up 3 bases and V 4 bases, and 4 bases lay outside the gene matches. This CDR3 has 15 amino acids. CDR3 in DNA: TGTGCCAGCAGCTACGGGACAGGTCACACCGGGGAGCTGTTTTTT. The encoded protein is CASSYGTGHTGELFF. The whole variable domain, filled in from reference TRBV7-9 and TRBJ2-2, reads DTGVSQNPRHKITKRGQNVTFRCDPISEHNRLYWYRQTLGQGPEFLTYFQNEAQLEKSRLLSDRFSAERPKGSFSTLEIQRTEQGDSAMYLCASSYGTGHTGELFFGEGSRLTVL.

V is TRBV20-1 and J is TRBJ2-1; 11 bases are shared with TRBD2. The junction had 7 bases not matched to a gene; V was cut back by 3 bases and J by 9 bases. CDR3 size: 14 residues. Per germline, CDR1 DFQATT and CDR2 SNEGSKA (reference sequence). The CDR3 DNA sequence: TGCAGTGCTAGTTTTAGCGGGGGGGCCGGTGAGCAGTTCTTC. Residues: CSASFSGGAGEQFF.

J is TRBJ1-1 and V is TRBV5-8; D might be TRBD1 (6 bases). Trimming took off 5 bases at V and 9 bases at J, with 17 bases between the two ends. Germline lookup yields CDR1 SGHTS and CDR2 YDEGEE. This CDR3 contains 13 residues. The CDR3 here is CASRIRDTNKAFF. Here the CDR3 DNA reads TGTGCCAGCAGGATCCGGGACACAAATAAAGCTTTCTTT. The complete variable domain, with remaining parts taken from reference TRBV5-8 and TRBJ1-1, reads EAGVTQSPTHLIKTRGQQATLRCSPISGHTSVYWYQQALGLGLQFLLWYDEGEERNRGNFPPRFSGRQFPNYSSELNVNALELEDSALYLCASRIRDTNKAFFGQGTRLTVV.

This clone was counted a single time. The V and J genes are TRBV7-9 and TRBJ1-3; TRBD1 matches at 7 bases. Germline V gives CDR1 SEHNR, CDR2 FQNEAQ (reference sequence). The J segment lost 4 bases and the V segment lost 5 bases, leaving 8 bases of the junction unmatched. The CDR3 extends over 15 amino acids. Here the CDR3 DNA reads TGTGCCAGCAGCCTACGGGACAGCGACGGAAACACCATATATTTT. It codes for CASSLRDSDGNTIYF.

The J gene is TRBJ2-1, the V gene TRBV7-2; 7 positions match TRBD2. Trimming at V came to 9 bases and at J to 9 bases, leaving 20 bases not matched to a gene. The CDR3 length is 16 residues. CDR1 SGHTA and CDR2 FQGNSA come from the germline V gene. The CDR3 spells CASRRGSSGHNSEQFF. CDR3 nucleotide sequence: TGTGCCAGTCGGCGGGGGTCTAGCGGTCACAATAGTGAGCAGTTCTTC.

This chain links TRBV20-1 with TRBJ2-5; D is possibly TRBD1 (7 bases). The CDR3 consists of 15 residues. The ends were cut back, 3 bases at V and 4 bases at J, with 18 bases in the middle. Per the germline V gene, CDR1 is DFQATT and CDR2 is SNEGSKA (reference sequence). In nucleotides, the CDR3 is TGCAGTGCTAGTGAGGCAGGGGGGTTTGTAGAGACCCAGTACTTC. Translated, it gives CSASEAGGFVETQYF.

V is TRBV19 and J is TRBJ1-5; no clear D gene. This CDR3 spans 16 amino acids. The germline V and J ends were trimmed by 3 bases and 9 bases, with 21 bases remaining between them. The germline CDR1 and CDR2 sequences are LNHDA and SQIVND (reference sequence). DNA of the CDR3: TGTGCCAGTAGTATTTCTCATTCATATGAGGGTTGGCCCCAGCATTTT. Translation: CASSISHSYEGWPQHF.

This clone was counted a single time. Here the CDR3 DNA reads TGTGCCAGCAGCTATTTCGGGACTAGCGGGGCCGAGCAGTACTTC. This sequence encodes CASSYFGTSGAEQYF. The chain uses TRBV7-2 and TRBJ2-7; 13 bases map to TRBD2. The CDR3 spans 15 residues. Germline assignment: CDR1 SGHTA and CDR2 FQGNSA. The V gene end was trimmed by 4 bases and the J gene end by 6 bases; junction bases not matched to a gene: 6.

This chain joins TRBV18 and TRBJ2-7, with a possible D match to TRBD2 (5 bases). Germline lookup yields CDR1 KGHSH and CDR2 LQKENI. There are 14 residues in the CDR3. V gave up 3 bases and J gave up 0 bases, with 9 bases separating them. CDR3 nucleotide sequence: TGTGCCAGCTCACCTCGGGAAATCTCCTACGAGCAGTACTTC. Translation: CASSPREISYEQYF.

This chain links TRBV10-3 with TRBJ2-7; 8 bases map to TRBD1. With 2 bases clipped from V and 6 bases from J, the junction kept 6 bases outside the gene matches. The CDR3 has 14 residues. Germline loops: CDR1 ENHRY, CDR2 SYGVKD. The chain's CDR3 is CAISEPDRVPEQYF. CDR3 DNA sequence: TGTGCCATCAGTGAGCCGGACAGGGTCCCCGAGCAGTACTTC.

The V and J genes are TRBV4-2 and TRBJ1-1; 8 bases align to TRBD1. The CDR3 loop spans 16 amino acids. V was pared by 0 bases and J by 1 base, with 4 bases of the junction left unmatched. The germline CDR1 and CDR2 sequences are LGHNA and YNFKEQ. The CDR3 reads CASSQDADRGNTEAFF. CDR3 DNA sequence: TGTGCCAGCAGCCAAGACGCCGACAGGGGGAACACTGAAGCTTTCTTT.

The J gene is TRBJ2-4, the V gene TRBV27; 9 bases match TRBD2. V lost 6 bases, J lost 3 bases, and 6 bases stayed unmatched. Germline CDR1 and CDR2: MNHEY and SMNVEV (reference sequence). The CDR3 runs to 15 residues. The CDR3 region has the DNA TGTGCCAGCAGGAATAGCGGGGGTTTCAAAAACATTCAGTACTTC. This codes for CASRNSGGFKNIQYF.

This chain uses TRBV10-1 with TRBJ1-5, with D possibly matching TRBD1 (5 bases). Per the germline V gene, CDR1 is WNHNN and CDR2 is SYGVQD (reference sequence). The CDR3 has 13 amino acids. V was trimmed by 2 bases and J by 5 bases, leaving 7 bases between them. The chain's CDR3 is CASSEDRYQPQHF. CDR3 sequence (DNA): TGCGCCAGCAGTGAGGACAGATATCAGCCCCAGCATTTT.

The CDR3 protein is CASARGQYSNYGYTF. The CDR3 DNA reads as TGTGCCAGCGCACGGGGACAGTATAGTAACTATGGCTACACCTTC. The rearrangement uses TRBV19 and TRBJ1-2; 7 nucleotides agree with TRBD1. The CDR3 is 15 residues long. V lost 9 bases to trimming and J lost 1 base; unmatched junction nucleotides: 11. The V gene's germline CDR1 is LNHDA and CDR2 SQIVND (reference sequence).